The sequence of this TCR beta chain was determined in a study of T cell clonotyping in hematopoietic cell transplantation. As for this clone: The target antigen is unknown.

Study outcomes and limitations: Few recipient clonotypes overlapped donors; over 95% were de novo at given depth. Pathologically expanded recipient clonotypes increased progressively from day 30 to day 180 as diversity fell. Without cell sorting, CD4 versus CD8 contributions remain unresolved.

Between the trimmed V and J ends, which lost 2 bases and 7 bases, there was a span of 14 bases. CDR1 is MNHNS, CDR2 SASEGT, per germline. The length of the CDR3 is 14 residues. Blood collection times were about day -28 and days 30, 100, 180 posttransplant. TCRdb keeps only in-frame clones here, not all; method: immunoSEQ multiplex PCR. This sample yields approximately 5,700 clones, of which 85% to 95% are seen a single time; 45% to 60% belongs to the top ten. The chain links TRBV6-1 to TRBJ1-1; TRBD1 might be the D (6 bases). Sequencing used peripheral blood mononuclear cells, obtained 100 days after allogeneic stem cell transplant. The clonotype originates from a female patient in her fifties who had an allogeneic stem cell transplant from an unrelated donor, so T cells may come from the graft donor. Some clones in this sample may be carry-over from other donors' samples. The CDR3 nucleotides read TGTGCCAGCAGTGAATGGGGGGCTGGGAATGAAGCTTTCTTT. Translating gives CASSEWGAGNEAFF.